This T cell receptor (beta chain) was recovered during a study of cytomegalovirus exposure and HLA in healthy donors. V lost 2 bases and J lost 6, with 7 bases in between. The CDR3 contains 12 residues. From germline, CDR1 is SGHTA and CDR2 FQGNSA. Study conclusions and caveats: The authors later linked a missense DCLRE1C variant to TCR beta V- and J-gene trimming. TCR beta chains numbering more than 150 were designated cytomegalovirus-associated. Other equally common chains were less clonally expanded than HLA-associated TCR beta chains, a later analysis showed.

This clone was counted between two and nine times. Its antigen is currently unknown. This specimen includes other DNA sequences encoding the same CDR3. Amplification used 60 Vbeta primers and 13 Jbeta primers. The protocol was immunoSEQ multiplex PCR, while the TCRdb copy is restricted to in-frame clones and leaves out a portion. The sample shows 45,000 to 65,000 clones, roughly 72% of them seen only once. This clonotype originated in a woman aged 50 to 65 in good health and CMV-seropositive. Sequenced input: PBMCs. The genes are TRBV7-2 and TRBJ1-2; tentatively, D is TRBD1 (5 bases). The CDR3 here is CASSLQGNGYTF. The CDR3 DNA reads as TGTGCCAGCAGCTTACAGGGCAATGGCTACACCTTC.